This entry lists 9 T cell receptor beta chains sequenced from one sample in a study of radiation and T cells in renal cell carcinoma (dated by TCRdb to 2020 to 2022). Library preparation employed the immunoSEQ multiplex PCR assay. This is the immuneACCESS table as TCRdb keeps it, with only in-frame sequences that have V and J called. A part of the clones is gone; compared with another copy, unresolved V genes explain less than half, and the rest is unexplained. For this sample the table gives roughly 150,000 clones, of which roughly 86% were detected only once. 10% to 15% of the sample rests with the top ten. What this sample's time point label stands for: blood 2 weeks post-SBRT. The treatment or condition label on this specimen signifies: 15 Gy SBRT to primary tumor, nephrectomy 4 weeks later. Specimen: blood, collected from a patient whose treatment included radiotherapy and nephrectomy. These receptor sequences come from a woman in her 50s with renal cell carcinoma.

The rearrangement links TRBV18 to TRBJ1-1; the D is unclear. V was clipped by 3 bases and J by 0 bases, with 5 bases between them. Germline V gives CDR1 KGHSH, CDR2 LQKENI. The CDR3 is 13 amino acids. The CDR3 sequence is CASSPSMNTEAFF. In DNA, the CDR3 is TGTGCCAGCTCACCTAGTATGAACACTGAAGCTTTCTTT.

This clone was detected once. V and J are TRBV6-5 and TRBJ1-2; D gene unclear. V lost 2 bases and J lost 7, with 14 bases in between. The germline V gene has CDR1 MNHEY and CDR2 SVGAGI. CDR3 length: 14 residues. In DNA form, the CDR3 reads TGTGCCAGCAGTTACAGTCCTAACTCCCGTGGCTACACCTTC. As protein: CASSYSPNSRGYTF.

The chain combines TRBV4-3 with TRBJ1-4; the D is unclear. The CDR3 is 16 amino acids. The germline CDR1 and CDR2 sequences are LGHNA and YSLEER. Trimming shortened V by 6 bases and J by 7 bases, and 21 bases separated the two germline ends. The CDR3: CASRQTSNSKSEKLFF. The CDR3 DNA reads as TGCGCCAGCAGACAAACTTCGAACTCGAAGTCTGAAAAACTGTTTTTT.

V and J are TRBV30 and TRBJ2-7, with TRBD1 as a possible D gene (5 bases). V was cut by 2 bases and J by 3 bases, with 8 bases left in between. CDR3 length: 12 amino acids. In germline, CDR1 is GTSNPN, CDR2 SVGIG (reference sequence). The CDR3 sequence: CAWSSRVYEQYF. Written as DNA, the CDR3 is TGTGCCTGGAGTTCCAGGGTCTACGAGCAGTACTTC.

CDR3 in amino acids: CASSQDLHTDTQYF. The CDR3 region has the DNA TGCGCCAGCAGCCAAGATCTACACACAGATACGCAGTATTTT. This chain joins TRBV4-3 and TRBJ2-3, with unresolved D. The germline V gene encodes CDR1 LGHNA and CDR2 YSLEER. The CDR3 extends over 14 amino acids. V was cut by 0 bases and J by 2 bases, with 6 bases left in between.

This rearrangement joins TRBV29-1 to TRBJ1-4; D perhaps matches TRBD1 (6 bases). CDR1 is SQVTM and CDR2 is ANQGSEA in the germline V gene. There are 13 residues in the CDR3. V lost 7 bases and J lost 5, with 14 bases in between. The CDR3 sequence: CSARGGGNEKLFF. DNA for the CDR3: TGCAGCGCCCGAGGGGGTGGGAATGAAAAACTGTTTTTT.

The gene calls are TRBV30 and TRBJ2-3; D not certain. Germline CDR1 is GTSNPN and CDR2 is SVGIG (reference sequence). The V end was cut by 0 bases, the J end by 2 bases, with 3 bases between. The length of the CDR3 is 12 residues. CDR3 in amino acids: CAWSVSTDTQYF. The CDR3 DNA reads TGTGCCTGGAGTGTCTCCACAGATACGCAGTATTTT.

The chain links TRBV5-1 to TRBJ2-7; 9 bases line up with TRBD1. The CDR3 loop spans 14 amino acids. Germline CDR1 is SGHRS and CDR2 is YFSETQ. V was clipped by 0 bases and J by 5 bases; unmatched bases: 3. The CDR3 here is CASSLGDRVDEQYF. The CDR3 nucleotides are TGCGCCAGCAGCTTGGGGGACAGGGTGGACGAGCAGTACTTC.

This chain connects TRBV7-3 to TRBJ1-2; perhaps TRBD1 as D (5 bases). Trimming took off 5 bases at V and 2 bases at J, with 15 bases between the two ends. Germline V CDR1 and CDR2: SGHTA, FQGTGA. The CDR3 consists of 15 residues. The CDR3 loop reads CASSAENQGNYGYTF. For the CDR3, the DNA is TGTGCCAGCAGCGCAGAGAATCAGGGAAACTATGGCTACACCTTC.